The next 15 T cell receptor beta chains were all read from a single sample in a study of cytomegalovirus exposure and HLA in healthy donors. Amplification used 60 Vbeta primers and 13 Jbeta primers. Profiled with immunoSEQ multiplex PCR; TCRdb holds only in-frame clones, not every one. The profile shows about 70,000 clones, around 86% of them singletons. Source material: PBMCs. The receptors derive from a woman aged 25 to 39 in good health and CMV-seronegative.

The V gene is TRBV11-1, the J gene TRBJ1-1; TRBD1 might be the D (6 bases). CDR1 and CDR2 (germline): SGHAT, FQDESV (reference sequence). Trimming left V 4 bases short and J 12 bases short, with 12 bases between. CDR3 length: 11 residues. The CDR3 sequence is CASSSHRVTFF. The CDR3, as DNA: TGTGCCAGCAGCTCACACAGGGTGACTTTCTTT.

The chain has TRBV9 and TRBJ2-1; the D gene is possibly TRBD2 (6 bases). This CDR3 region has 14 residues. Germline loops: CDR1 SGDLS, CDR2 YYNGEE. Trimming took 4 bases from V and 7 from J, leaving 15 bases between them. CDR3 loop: CASSPAIGRNEQFF. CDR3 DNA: TGTGCCAGCAGCCCAGCGATTGGGAGGAATGAGCAGTTCTTC.

CDR3 in amino acids: CASSLVGWQISGSDEQYF. In DNA form, the CDR3 reads TGTGCCAGCAGCTTAGTGGGGTGGCAAATTAGCGGGAGCGACGAGCAGTACTTC. The rearrangement uses TRBV7-2 and TRBJ2-7; 9 nucleotides match TRBD2. The CDR3 contains 18 residues. CDR1 and CDR2 (germline): SGHTA, FQGNSA. With V trimmed by 1 base and J by 5 bases, 15 bases remained unmatched.

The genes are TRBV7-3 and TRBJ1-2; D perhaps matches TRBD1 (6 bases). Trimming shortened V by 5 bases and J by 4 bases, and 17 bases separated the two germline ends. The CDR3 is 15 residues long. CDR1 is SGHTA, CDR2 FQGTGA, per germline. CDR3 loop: CASSLNPGATYGYTF. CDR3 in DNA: TGTGCCAGCAGCCTCAACCCAGGGGCCACCTATGGCTACACCTTC.

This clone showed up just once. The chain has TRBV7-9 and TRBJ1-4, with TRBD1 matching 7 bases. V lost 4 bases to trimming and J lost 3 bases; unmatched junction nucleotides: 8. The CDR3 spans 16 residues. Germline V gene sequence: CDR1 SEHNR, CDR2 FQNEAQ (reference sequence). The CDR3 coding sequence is TGTGCCAGCAGCTCTCTTCCGGGACAGTCTAATGAAAAACTGTTTTTT. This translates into CASSSLPGQSNEKLFF.

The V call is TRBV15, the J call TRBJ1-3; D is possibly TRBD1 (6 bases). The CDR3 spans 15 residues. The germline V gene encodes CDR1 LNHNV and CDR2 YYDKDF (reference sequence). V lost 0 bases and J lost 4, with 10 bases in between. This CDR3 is CATSREQGLGNTIYF. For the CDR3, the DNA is TGTGCCACCAGCAGAGAACAGGGCTTGGGAAACACCATATATTTT.

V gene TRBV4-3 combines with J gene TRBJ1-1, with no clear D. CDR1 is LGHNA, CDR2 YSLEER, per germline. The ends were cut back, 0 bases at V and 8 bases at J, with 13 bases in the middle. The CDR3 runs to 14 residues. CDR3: CASSQDDGPREAFF. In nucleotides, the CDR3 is TGCGCCAGCAGCCAAGATGATGGTCCGAGGGAAGCTTTCTTT.

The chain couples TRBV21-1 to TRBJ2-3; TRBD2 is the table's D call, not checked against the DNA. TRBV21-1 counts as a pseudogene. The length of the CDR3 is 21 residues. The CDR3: CASSNPRRASGSPDSTDTQYF. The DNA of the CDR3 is TGTGCCAGCAGCAACCCTCGAAGGGCTAGCGGGAGCCCAGATAGCACAGATACGCAGTATTTT.

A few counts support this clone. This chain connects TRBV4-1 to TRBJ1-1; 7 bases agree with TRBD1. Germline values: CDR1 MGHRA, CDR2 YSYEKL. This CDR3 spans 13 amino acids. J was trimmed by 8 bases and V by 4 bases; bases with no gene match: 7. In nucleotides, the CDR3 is TGCGCCAGCAGCCGCGTCGGGACAGAAGAAGCTTTCTTT. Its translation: CASSRVGTEEAFF.

The CDR3 loop is CASSLGEGHYGYTF. The CDR3 DNA is TGTGCCAGCAGCTTAGGGGAGGGACACTATGGCTACACCTTC. This sequence joins TRBV7-9 and TRBJ1-2; D may be TRBD1 (5 bases). The CDR3 extends over 14 amino acids. Germline V gives CDR1 SEHNR, CDR2 FQNEAQ (reference sequence). V gave up 1 base and J gave up 3 bases, with 9 bases separating them. Drawing the rest from reference TRBV7-9 and TRBJ1-2, the complete variable domain is DTGVSQNPRHKITKRGQNVTFRCDPISEHNRLYWYRQTLGQGPEFLTYFQNEAQLEKSRLLSDRFSAERPKGSFSTLEIQRTEQGDSAMYLCASSLGEGHYGYTFGSGTRLTVV.

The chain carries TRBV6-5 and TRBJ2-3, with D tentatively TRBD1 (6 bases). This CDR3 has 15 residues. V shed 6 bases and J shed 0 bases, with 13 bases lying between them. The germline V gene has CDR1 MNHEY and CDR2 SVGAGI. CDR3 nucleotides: TGTGCCAGCAGACGGGACATCCTAAGCACAGATACGCAGTATTTT. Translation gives CASRRDILSTDTQYF.

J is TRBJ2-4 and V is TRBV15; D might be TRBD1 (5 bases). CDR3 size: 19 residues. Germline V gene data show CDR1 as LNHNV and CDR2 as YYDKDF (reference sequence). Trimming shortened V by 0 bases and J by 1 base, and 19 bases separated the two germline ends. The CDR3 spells CATSRDRKGLSVAKNIQYF. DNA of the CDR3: TGTGCCACCAGCAGAGATCGGAAGGGGCTCTCTGTGGCCAAAAACATTCAGTACTTC.

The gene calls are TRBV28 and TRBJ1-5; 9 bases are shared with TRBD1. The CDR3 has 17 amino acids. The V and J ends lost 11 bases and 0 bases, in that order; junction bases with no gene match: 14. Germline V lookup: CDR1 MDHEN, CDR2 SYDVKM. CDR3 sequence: CAAMSGTGPYSNQPQHF. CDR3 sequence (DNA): TGTGCCGCAATGTCCGGGACAGGGCCCTATAGCAATCAGCCCCAGCATTTT.

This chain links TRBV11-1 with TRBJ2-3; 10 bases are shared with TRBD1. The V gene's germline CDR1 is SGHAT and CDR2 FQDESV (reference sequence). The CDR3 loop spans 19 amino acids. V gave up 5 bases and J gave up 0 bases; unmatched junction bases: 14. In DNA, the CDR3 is TGTGCCAGCAGCCAACCATATAACGACAGGGGGCGCAGCACAGATACGCAGTATTTT. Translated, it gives CASSQPYNDRGRSTDTQYF.

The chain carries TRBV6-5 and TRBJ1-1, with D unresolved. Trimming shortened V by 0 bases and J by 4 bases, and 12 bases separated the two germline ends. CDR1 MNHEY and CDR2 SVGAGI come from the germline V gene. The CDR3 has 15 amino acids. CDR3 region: CASSYSFEGGTEAFF. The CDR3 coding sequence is TGTGCCAGCAGTTACTCGTTTGAGGGAGGCACTGAAGCTTTCTTT.